This paragraph reports one TCR beta chain. MiXCR was run by TCRdb on the PCR reads, yielding one entry per CDR3 protein. This sample has 62,000 or so distinct CDR3 sequences, with 15% to 20% found just once. The sample is drawn from a study of molecular identifiers for immune sequencing clone quantification. V lost 2 bases to trimming and J lost 5 bases, with 16 bases between them. Germline CDR1 reads SGHVS; CDR2 reads FNYEAQ. The CDR3 covers 16 residues. The chain carries TRBV7-6 and TRBJ2-1; D is perhaps TRBD2 (6 bases). This clonotype was obtained from a human donor in good health. Some libraries in this study had Jurkat cell RNA spiked in. Material for sequencing was naive CD8+ T cells from blood, with Jurkat cell RNA spiked in. As for subset: FACS-sorted CD8+CD4-CCR7+CD45RA+ naive T cells. This CDR3 reads CASSLPIAGSNNEQFF. CDR3 nucleotide sequence: TGTGCCAGCAGCTTACCCATTGCGGGAAGTAACAATGAGCAGTTCTTC.